The text below deals with one T cell receptor (beta chain). The antigen is unknown. The sample is drawn from a study of T cells in Graves' hyperthyroidism and ophthalmopathy. Graves' hyperthyroidism is called stable when ophthalmopathy does not progress within 18 months. Patients aged 18 to 65 with hyperthyroidism were newly diagnosed, with duration under 2 months. Pregnant or lactating patients were excluded, as were those with uncontrolled infection or other autoimmune disease. It was RNA transcripts that yielded the amplified TCR beta CDR3 regions. The HTBI set primed first-round TCR CDR3 RT-PCR. TCRdb re-analysed the multiplex PCR reads in MiXCR, keeping a single row per CDR3 protein. The top ten hold about half of the sample, which has 300,000 to 400,000 distinct CDR3 sequences, roughly 18% seen once. General study results and limits: The majority of expanded thyroid clonotypes above 0.001 also appeared in blood.

The sequenced sample consisted of blood. This clonotype originated in a woman in her forties or fifties with Graves' hyperthyroidism.

CDR3 DNA sequence: TGTGCCAGTAGGGGGACTAGCGGTACGAGTGAGCAGTTCTTC. The encoded protein is CASRGTSGTSEQFF. The chain couples TRBV19 to TRBJ2-1, with 11 bases lining up with TRBD2. V lost 6 bases, J lost 9 bases, and 7 bases stayed unmatched. The germline CDR1 and CDR2 sequences are LNHDA and SQIVND (reference sequence). The CDR3 has 14 residues. Full variable domain (outside the CDR3, taken from reference TRBV19 and TRBJ2-1): DGGITQSPKYLFRKEGQNVTLSCEQNLNHDAMYWYRQDPGQGLRLIYYSQIVNDFQKGDIAEGYSVSREKKESFPLTVTSAQKNPTAFYLCASRGTSGTSEQFFGPGTRLTVL.